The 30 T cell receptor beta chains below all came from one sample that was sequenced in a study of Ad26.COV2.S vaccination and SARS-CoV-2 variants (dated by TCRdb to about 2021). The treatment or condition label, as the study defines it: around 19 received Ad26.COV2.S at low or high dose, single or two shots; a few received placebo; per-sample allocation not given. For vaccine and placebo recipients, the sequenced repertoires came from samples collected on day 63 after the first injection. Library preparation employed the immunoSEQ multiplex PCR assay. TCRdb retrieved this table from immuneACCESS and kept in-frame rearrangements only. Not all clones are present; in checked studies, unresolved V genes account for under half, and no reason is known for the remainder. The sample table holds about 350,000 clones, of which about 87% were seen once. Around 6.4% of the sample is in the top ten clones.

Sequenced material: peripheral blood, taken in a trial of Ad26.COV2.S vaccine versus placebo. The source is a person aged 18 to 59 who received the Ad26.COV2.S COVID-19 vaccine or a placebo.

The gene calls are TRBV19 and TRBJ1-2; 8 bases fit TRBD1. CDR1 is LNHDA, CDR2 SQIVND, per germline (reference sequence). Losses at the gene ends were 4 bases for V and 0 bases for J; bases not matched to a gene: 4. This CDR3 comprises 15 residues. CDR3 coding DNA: TGTGCCAGTAGTACCGACAGGGGACCTAACTATGGCTACACCTTC. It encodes CASSTDRGPNYGYTF.

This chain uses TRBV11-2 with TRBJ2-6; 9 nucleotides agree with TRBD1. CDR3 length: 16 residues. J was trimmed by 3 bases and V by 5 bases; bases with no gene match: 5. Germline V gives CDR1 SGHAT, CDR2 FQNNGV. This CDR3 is CASSRHRGRGANVLTF. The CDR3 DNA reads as TGTGCCAGCAGCCGTCACAGGGGGCGTGGGGCCAACGTCCTGACTTTC.

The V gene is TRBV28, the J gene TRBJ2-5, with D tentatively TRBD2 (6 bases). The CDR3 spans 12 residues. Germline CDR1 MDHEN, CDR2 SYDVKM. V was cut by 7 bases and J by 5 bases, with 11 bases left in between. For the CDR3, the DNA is TGTGCCAGCAAGGAGGGTCAGGAGACCCAGTACTTC. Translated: CASKEGQETQYF.

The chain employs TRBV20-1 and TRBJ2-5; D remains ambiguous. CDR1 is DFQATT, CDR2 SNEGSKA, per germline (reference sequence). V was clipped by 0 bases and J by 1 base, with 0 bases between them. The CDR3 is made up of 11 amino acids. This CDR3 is CSARDQETQYF. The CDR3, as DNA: TGCAGTGCTAGAGACCAAGAGACCCAGTACTTC.

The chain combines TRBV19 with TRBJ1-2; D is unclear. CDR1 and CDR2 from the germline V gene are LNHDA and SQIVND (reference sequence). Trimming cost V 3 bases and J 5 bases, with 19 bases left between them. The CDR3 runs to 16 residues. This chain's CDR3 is CASSISAGDLRYGYTF. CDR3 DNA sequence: TGTGCCAGTAGTATTTCGGCCGGGGATCTACGGTATGGCTACACCTTC.

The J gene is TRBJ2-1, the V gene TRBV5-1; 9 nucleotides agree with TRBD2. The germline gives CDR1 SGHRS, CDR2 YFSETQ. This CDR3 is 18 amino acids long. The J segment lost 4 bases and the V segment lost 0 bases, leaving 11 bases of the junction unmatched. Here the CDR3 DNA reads TGCGCCAGCAGCTTGGCAGTTAGCGGGAGTATAGCTTACAATGAGCAGTTCTTC. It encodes CASSLAVSGSIAYNEQFF.

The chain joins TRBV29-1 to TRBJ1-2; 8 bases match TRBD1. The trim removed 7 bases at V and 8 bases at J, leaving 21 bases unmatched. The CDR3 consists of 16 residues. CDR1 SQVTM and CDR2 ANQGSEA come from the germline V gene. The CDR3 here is CSARDRSLATSGGYTF. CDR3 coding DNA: TGCAGCGCCCGGGACAGGAGCCTTGCCACCTCTGGAGGCTACACCTTC.

The chain's CDR3 is CAWSEGTSGFTDTQYF. The CDR3, as DNA: TGTGCCTGGAGTGAGGGGACTAGCGGGTTTACAGATACGCAGTATTTT. The V gene is TRBV30, the J gene TRBJ2-3; 12 bases agree with TRBD2. CDR1 and CDR2 from the germline V gene are GTSNPN and SVGIG (reference sequence). The length of the CDR3 is 16 residues. J lost 3 bases, V lost 1 base, and 5 bases had no gene match.

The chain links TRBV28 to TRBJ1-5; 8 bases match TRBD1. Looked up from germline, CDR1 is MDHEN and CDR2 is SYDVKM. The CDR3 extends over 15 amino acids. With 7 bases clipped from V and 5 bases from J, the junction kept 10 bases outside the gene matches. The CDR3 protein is CASIGPGQVYQPQHF. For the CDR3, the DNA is TGTGCCAGCATAGGTCCGGGACAGGTGTATCAGCCCCAGCATTTT.

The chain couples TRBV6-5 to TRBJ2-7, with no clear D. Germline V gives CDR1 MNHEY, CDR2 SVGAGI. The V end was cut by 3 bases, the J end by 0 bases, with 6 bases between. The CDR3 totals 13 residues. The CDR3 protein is CASSYGPSYEQYF. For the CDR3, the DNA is TGTGCCAGCAGTTATGGGCCCTCCTACGAGCAGTACTTC.

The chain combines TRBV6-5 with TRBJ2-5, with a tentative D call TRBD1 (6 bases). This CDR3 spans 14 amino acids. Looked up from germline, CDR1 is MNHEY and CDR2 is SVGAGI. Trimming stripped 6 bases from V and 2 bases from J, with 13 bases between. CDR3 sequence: CASSARTVQETQYF. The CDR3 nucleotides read TGTGCCAGCAGCGCTAGGACAGTTCAAGAGACCCAGTACTTC.

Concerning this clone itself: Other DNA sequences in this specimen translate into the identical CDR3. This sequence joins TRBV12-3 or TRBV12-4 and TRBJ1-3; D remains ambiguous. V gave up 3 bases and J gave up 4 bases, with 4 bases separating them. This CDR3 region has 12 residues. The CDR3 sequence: CASSFSGNTIYF. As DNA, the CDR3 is TGTGCCAGCAGTTTCTCCGGAAACACCATATATTTT.

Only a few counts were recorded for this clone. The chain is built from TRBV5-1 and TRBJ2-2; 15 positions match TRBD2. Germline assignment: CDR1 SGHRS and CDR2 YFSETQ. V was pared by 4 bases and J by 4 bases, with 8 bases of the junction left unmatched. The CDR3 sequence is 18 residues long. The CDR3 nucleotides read TGCGCCAGCAGCGGCGGACTAGCGGGGGGGCCCAGCACCGGGGAGCTGTTTTTT. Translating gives CASSGGLAGGPSTGELFF.

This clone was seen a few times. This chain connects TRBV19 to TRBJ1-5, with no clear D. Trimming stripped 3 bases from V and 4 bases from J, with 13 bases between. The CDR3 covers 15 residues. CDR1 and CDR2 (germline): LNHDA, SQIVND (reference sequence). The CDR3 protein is CASSMSLRVNQPQHF. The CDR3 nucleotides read TGTGCCAGTAGTATGAGTTTGAGGGTTAATCAGCCCCAGCATTTT.

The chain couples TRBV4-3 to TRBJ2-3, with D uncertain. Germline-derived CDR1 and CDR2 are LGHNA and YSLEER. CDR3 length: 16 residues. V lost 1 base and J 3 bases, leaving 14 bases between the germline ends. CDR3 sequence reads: CASSQAWDLATDTQYF. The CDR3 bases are TGCGCCAGCAGCCAAGCTTGGGATTTAGCTACAGATACGCAGTATTTT.

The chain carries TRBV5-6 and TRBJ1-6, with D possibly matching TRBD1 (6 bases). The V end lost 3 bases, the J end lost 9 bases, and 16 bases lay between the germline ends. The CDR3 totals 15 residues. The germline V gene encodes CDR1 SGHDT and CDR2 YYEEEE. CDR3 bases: TGTGCCAGCAGCTATAACAGGGAATCAGGTTCACCCCTCCACTTT. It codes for CASSYNRESGSPLHF.

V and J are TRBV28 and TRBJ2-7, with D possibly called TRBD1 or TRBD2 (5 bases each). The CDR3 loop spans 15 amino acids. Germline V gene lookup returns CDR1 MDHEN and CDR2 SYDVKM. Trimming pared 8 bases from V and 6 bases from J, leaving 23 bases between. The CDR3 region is CASHVPGAGFVEQYF. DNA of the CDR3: TGTGCCAGCCATGTCCCCGGGGCAGGGTTTGTCGAGCAGTACTTC. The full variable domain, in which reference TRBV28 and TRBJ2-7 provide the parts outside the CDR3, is DVKVTQSSRYLVKRTGEKVFLECVQDMDHENMFWYRQDPGLGLRLIYFSYDVKMKEKGDIPEGYSVSREKKERFSLILESASTNQTSMYLCASHVPGAGFVEQYFGPGTRLTVT.

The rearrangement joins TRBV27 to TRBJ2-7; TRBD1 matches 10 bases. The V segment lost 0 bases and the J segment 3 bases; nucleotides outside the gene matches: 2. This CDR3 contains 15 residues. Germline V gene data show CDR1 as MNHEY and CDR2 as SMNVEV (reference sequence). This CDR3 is CASSLSRDRGYEQYF. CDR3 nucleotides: TGTGCCAGCAGTTTATCCCGGGACAGGGGCTACGAGCAGTACTTC.

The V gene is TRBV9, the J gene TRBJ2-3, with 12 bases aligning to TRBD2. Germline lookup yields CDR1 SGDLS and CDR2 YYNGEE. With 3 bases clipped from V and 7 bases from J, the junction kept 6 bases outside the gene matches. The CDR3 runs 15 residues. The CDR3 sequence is CASSARTSGTHTQYF. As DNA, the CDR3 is TGTGCCAGCAGCGCCCGGACTAGCGGGACCCATACGCAGTATTTT.

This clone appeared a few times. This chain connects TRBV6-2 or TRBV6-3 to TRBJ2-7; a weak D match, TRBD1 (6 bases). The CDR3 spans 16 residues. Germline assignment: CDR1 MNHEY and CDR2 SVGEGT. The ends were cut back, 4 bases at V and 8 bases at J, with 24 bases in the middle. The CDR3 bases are TGTGCCAGCAGTTTGGGCATAGGGGGTAACTTGGTGAAGCAGTACTTC. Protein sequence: CASSLGIGGNLVKQYF.

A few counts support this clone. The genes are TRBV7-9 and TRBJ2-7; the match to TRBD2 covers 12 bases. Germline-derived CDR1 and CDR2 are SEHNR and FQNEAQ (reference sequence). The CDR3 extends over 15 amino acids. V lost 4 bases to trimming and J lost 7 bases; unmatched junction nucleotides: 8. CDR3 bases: TGTGCCAGCAGCTCCGGACTAGCGGGGATGGAAGAGCAGTACTTC. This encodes CASSSGLAGMEEQYF.

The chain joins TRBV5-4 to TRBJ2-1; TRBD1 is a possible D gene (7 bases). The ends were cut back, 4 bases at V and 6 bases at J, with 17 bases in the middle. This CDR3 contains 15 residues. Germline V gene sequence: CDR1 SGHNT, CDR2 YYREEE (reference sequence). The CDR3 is CASSLGGTVGNEQFF. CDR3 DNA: TGTGCCAGCAGCCTAGGGGGGACAGTAGGCAATGAGCAGTTCTTC. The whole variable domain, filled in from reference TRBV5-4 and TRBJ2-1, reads ETGVTQSPTHLIKTRGQQVTLRCSSQSGHNTVSWYQQALGQGPQFIFQYYREEENGRGNFPPRFSGLQFPNYSSELNVNALELDDSALYLCASSLGGTVGNEQFFGPGTRLTVL.

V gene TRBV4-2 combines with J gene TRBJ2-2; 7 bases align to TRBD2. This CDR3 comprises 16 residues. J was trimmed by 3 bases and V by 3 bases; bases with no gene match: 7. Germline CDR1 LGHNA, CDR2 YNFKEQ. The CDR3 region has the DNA TGTGCCAGCAGCCAGGCGGGGCTAGCGGACACCGGGGAGCTGTTTTTT. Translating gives CASSQAGLADTGELFF.

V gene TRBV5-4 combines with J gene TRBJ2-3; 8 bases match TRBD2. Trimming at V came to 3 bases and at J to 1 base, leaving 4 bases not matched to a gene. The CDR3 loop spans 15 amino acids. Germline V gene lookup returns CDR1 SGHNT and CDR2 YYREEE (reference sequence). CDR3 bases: TGTGCCAGCAGCTCGAGCGGGGGTGGCACAGATACGCAGTATTTT. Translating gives CASSSSGGGTDTQYF. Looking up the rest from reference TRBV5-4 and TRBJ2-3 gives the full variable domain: ETGVTQSPTHLIKTRGQQVTLRCSSQSGHNTVSWYQQALGQGPQFIFQYYREEENGRGNFPPRFSGLQFPNYSSELNVNALELDDSALYLCASSSSGGGTDTQYFGPGTRLTVL.

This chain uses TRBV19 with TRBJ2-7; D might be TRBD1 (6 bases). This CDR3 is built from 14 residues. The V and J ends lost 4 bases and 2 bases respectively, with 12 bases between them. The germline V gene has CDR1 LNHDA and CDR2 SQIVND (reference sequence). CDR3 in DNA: TGTGCCAGTAGTAGGACAGTTGCTACCTACGAGCAGTACTTC. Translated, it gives CASSRTVATYEQYF.

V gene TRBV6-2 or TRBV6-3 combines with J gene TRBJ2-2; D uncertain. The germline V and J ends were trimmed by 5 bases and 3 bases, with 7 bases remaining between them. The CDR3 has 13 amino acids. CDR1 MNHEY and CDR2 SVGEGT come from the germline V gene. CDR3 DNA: TGTGCCAGCAGTAGCCATTACACCGGGGAGCTGTTTTTT. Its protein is CASSSHYTGELFF.

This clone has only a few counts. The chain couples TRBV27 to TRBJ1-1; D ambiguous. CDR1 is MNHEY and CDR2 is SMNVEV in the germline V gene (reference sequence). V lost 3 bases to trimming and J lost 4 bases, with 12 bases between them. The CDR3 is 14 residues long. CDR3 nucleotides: TGTGCCAGCAGTTTCTCTACGGATTTCACTGAAGCTTTCTTT. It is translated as CASSFSTDFTEAFF.

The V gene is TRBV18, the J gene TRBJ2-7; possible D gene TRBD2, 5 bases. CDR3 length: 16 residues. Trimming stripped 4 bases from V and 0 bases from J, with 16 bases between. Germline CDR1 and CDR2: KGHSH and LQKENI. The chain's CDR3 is CASSLGRGPSSYEQYF. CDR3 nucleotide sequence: TGTGCCAGCTCACTCGGTCGCGGGCCCAGCTCCTACGAGCAGTACTTC.

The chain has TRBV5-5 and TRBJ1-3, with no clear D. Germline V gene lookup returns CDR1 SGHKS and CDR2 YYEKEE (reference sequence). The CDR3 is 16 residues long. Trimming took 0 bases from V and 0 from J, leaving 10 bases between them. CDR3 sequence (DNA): TGTGCCAGCAGCTTGGAGGTTAGGGACTCTGGAAACACCATATATTTT. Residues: CASSLEVRDSGNTIYF.

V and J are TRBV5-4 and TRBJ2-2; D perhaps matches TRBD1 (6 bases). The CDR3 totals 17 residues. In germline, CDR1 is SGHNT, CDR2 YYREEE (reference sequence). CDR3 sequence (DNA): TGTGCGTTCCAAAGGAGCGCCGGGACAACCGACACCGGGGAGCTGTTTTTT. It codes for CAFQRSAGTTDTGELFF.